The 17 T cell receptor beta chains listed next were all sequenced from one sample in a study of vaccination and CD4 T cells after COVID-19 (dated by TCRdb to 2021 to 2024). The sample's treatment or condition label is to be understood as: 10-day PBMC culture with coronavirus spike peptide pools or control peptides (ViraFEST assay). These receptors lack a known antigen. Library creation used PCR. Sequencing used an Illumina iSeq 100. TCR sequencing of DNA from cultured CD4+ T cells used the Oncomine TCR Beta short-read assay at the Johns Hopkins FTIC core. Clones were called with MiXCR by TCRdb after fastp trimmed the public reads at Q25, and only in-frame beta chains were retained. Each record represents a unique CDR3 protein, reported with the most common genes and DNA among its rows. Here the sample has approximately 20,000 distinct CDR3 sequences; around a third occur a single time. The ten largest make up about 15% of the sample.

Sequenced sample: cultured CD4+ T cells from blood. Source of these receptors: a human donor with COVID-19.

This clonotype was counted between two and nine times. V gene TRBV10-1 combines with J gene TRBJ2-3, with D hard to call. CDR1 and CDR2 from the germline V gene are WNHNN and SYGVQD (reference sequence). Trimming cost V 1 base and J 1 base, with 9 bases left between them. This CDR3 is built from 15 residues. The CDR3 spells CASSEFASGTDTQYF. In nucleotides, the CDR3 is TGCGCCAGCAGTGAGTTCGCCTCGGGCACAGATACGCAGTATTTT.

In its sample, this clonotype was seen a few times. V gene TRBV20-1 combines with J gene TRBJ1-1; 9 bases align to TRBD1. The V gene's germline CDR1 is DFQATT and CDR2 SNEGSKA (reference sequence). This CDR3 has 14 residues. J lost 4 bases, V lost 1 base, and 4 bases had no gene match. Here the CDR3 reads CSARGDRGTTEAFF. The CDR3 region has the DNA TGCAGTGCTAGAGGTGACAGGGGGACCACTGAAGCTTTCTTT.

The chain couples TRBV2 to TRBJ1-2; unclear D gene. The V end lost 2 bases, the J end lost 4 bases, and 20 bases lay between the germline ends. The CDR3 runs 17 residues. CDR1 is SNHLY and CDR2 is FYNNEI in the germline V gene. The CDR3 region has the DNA TGTGCCAGCAGTGAAAGTTTTACGCACAGTCTCACCTATGGCTACACCTTC. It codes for CASSESFTHSLTYGYTF.

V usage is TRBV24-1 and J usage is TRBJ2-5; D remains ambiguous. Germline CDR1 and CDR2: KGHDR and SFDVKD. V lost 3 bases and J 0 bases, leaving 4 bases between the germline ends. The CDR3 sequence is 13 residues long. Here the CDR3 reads CATSDPHQETQYF. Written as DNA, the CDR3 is TGTGCCACCAGTGATCCACACCAAGAGACCCAGTACTTC.

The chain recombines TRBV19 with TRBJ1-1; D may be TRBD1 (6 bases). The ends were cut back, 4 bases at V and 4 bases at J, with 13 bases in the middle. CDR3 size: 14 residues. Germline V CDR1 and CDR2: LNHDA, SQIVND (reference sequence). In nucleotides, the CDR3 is TGTGCCAGTAGTAGTTACAGGGAGGGCACTGAAGCTTTCTTT. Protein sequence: CASSSYREGTEAFF. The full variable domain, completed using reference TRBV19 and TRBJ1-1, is DGGITQSPKYLFRKEGQNVTLSCEQNLNHDAMYWYRQDPGQGLRLIYYSQIVNDFQKGDIAEGYSVSREKKESFPLTVTSAQKNPTAFYLCASSSYREGTEAFFGQGTRLTVV.

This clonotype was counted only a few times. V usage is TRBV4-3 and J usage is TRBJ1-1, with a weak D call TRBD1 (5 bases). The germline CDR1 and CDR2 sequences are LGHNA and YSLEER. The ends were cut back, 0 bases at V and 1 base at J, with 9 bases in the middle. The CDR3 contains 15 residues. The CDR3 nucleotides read TGCGCCAGCAGCCAAGAATCAGGGAGGAACACTGAAGCTTTCTTT. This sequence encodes CASSQESGRNTEAFF.

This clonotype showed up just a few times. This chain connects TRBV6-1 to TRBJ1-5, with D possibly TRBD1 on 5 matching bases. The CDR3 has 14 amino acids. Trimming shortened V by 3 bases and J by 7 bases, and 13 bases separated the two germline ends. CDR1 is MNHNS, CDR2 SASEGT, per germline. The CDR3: CASSDTGAVQPQHF. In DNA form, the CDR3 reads TGTGCCAGCAGTGACACCGGGGCGGTCCAGCCCCAGCATTTT.

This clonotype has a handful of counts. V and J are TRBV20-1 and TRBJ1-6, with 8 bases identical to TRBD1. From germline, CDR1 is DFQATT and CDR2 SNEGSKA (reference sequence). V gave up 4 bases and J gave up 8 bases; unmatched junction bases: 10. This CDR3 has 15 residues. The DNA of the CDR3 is TGCAGTGCTAACGTTGGGGGGGACAGGTATTCACCCCTCCACTTT. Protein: CSANVGGDRYSPLHF.

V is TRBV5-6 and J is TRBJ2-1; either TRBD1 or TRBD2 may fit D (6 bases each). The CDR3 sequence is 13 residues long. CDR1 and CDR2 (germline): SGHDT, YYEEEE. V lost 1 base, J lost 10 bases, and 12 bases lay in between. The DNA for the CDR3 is TGTGCCAGCAGCTTGTGGGGGGCAGAGGAGCAGTTCTTC. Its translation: CASSLWGAEEQFF.

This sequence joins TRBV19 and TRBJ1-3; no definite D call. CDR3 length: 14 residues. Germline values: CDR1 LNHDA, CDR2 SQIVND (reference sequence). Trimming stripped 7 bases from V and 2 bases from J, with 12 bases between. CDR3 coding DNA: TGTGCCAGTACTAATACTGATGCTGGAAACACCATATATTTT. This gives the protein CASTNTDAGNTIYF.

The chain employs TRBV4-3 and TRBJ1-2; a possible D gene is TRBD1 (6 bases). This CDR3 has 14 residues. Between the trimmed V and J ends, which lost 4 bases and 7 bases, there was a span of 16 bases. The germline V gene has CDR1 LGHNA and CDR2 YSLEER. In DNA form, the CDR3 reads TGCGCCAGCAGCCCCAATGGGGGGCGACCTGGCTACACCTTC. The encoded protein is CASSPNGGRPGYTF.

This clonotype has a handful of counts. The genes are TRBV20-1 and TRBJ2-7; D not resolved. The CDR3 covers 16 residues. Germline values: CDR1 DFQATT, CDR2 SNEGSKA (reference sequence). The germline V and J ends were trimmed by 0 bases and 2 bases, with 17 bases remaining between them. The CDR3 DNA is TGCAGTGCTAGAGATCCCCGGTCTCCTTCTACCTACGAGCAGTACTTC. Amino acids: CSARDPRSPSTYEQYF.

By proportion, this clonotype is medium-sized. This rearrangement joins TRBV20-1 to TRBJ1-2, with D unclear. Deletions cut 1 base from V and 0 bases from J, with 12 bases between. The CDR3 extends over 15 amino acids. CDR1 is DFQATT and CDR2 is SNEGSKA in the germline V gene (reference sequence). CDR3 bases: TGCAGTGCTAGAGTGGGTAGGGCCCCTAACTATGGCTACACCTTC. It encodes CSARVGRAPNYGYTF.

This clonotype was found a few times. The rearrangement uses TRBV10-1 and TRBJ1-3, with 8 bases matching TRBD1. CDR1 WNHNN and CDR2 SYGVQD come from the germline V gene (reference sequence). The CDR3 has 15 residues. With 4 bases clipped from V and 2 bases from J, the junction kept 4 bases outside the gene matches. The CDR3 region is CASSAARGPGNTIYF. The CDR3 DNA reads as TGCGCCAGCAGTGCGGCCAGGGGGCCTGGAAACACCATATATTTT.

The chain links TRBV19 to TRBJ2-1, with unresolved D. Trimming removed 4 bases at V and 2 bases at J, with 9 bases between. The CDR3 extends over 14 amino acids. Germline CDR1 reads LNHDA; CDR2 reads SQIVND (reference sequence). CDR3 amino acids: CASSTLRTYNEQFF. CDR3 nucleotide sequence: TGTGCCAGTAGTACTCTTCGTACCTACAATGAGCAGTTCTTC.

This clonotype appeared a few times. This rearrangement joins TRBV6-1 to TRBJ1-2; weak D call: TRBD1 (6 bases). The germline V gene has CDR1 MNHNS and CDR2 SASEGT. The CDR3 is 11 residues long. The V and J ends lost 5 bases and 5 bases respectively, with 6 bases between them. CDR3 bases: TGTGCCAGCAGTACAGGGTATGGCTACACCTTC. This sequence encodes CASSTGYGYTF.

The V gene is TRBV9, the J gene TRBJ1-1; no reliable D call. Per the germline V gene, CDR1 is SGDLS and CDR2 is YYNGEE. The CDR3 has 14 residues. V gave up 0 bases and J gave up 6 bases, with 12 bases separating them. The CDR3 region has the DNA TGTGCCAGCAGCGTAGTCGTTGGGGAAGCTGAAGCTTTCTTT. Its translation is CASSVVVGEAEAFF. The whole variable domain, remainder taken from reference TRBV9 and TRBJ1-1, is DSGVTQTPKHLITATGQRVTLRCSPRSGDLSVYWYQQSLDQGLQFLIQYYNGEERAKGNILERFSAQQFPDLHSELNLSSLELGDSALYFCASSVVVGEAEAFFGQGTRLTVV.